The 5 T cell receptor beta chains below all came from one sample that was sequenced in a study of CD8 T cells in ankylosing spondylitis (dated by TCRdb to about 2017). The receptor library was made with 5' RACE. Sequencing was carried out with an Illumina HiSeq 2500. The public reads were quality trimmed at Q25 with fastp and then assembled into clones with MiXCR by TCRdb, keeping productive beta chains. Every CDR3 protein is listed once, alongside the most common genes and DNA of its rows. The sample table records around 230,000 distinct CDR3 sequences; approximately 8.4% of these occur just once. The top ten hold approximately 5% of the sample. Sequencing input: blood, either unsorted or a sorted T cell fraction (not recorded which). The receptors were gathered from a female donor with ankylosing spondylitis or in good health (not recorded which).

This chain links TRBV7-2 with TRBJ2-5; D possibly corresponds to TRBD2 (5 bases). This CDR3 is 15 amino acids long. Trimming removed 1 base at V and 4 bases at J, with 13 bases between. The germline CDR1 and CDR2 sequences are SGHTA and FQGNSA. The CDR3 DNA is TGTGCCAGCAGCTTAGATTACGGGGATCGAGAGACCCAGTACTTC. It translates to CASSLDYGDRETQYF.

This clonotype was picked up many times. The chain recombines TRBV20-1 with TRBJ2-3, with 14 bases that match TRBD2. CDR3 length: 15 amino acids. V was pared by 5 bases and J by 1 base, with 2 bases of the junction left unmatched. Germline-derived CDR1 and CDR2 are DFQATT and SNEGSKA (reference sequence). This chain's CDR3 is CSAEGLAGGTDTQYF. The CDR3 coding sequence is TGCAGTGCTGAGGGACTAGCGGGAGGCACAGATACGCAGTATTTT.

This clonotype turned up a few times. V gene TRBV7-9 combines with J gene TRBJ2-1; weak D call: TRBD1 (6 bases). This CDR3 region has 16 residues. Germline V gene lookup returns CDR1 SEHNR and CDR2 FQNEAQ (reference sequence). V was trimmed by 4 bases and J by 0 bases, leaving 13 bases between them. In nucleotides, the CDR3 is TGTGCCAGCAGCTCAACGGACAGCTACTCCTACAATGAGCAGTTCTTC. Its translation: CASSSTDSYSYNEQFF.

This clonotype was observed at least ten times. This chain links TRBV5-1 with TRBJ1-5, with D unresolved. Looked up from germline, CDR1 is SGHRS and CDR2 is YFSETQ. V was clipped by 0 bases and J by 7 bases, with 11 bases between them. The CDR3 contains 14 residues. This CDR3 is CASSLGGSGQPQHF. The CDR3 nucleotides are TGCGCCAGCAGCTTGGGAGGAAGCGGGCAGCCCCAGCATTTT.

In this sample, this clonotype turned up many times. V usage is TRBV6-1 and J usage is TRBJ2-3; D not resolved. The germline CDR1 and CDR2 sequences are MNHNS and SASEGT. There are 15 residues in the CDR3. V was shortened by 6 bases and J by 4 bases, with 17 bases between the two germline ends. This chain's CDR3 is CASSRKIQSPDTQYF. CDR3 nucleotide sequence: TGTGCCAGCAGCCGTAAAATACAGAGCCCAGATACGCAGTATTTT.